This paragraph reports one T cell receptor (beta chain). Treatment: about 20 received Ad26.COV2.S at low or high dose, single or two shots; about 5 received placebo; per-sample allocation not given. Sampling happened 63 days after the first vaccine or placebo injection. Here immunoSEQ multiplex PCR was the method, and the copy in TCRdb shows in-frame clones only, minus some. The repertoire includes about 680,000 clones, more than 80% of them detected once, and roughly 1.5% sits in the top ten. This CDR3 comprises 15 residues. V lost 5 bases, J lost 3 bases, and 14 bases lay in between. The germline gives CDR1 MNHNY, CDR2 SVGAGI (reference sequence). This sample was taken from a study of Ad26.COV2.S vaccination and SARS-CoV-2 variants.

The sample was peripheral blood, taken in a trial of Ad26.COV2.S vaccine versus placebo. The chain employs TRBV6-6 and TRBJ1-5; D gene unclear. The clonotype was recovered from a person aged 18-65 years who received the Ad26.COV2.S COVID-19 vaccine or a placebo. The DNA of the CDR3 is TGTGCCAGCAGTCCCCCCGGGTCCTCCAATCAGCCCCAGCATTTT. This gives the protein CASSPPGSSNQPQHF.